Described below is a single T cell receptor beta chain sequence and its context. These data belong to a study of blood T cell repertoires in COVID-19. Study-wide context: Samples of COVID-19 (acute and convalescent) were obtained from the United States, Italy and Spain.

The CDR3 is 16 amino acids. With 5 bases clipped from V and 4 bases from J, the junction kept 8 bases outside the gene matches. Germline V gene lookup returns CDR1 SGHDN and CDR2 FVKESK. The assay was immunoSEQ multiplex PCR, and TCRdb's table has in-frame clones only and misses some. The data contain 35,000 to 45,000 clones, more than 90% of them seen just once; the ten biggest clones take up less than 7%. V gene TRBV14 combines with J gene TRBJ2-1, with 10 bases that match TRBD2. Sequencing used peripheral blood. The receptor was derived from a woman aged 80 or over with acute or convalescent COVID-19. For the CDR3, the DNA is TGTGCCAGCAGCTCCATAGCGGGGGGAAGATACAATGAGCAGTTCTTC. It codes for CASSSIAGGRYNEQFF. Looking up the rest from reference TRBV14 and TRBJ2-1 gives the full variable domain: EAGVTQFPSHSVIEKGQTVTLRCDPISGHDNLYWYRRVMGKEIKFLLHFVKESKQDESGMPNNRFLAERTGGTYSTLKVQPAELEDSGVYFCASSSIAGGRYNEQFFGPGTRLTVL.